Detailed here is one T cell receptor (beta chain). Germline loops: CDR1 SGHDT, CDR2 YYEEEE. Deletions cut 6 bases from V and 7 bases from J, with 17 bases between. The length of the CDR3 is 15 residues. Reverse transcription of extracted RNA yielded cDNA, which provided the sequencing template. Here immunoSEQ multiplex PCR was the method, and the copy in TCRdb shows in-frame clones only, minus some. The data show under 250,000 clones, under 75% seen once. The data originate from a study of CD8+ T cells in alopecia areata. The sample's treatment: oral pan-JAK inhibitor, 5-10 mg twice daily. The material sequenced was CD4+ T cells sorted from blood, taken at week 4, from a patient treated with tofacitinib. This receptor was taken from a human donor with alopecia areata. This chain connects TRBV5-6 to TRBJ1-6, with D tentatively TRBD1 (5 bases). CDR3 DNA: TGTGCCAGCAAATCCGTTGGCAGGGAGAATTCACCCCTCCACTTT. Its protein is CASKSVGRENSPLHF.